This TCR beta chain is from a study of control samples from healthy donors and cancer patients. Assay: immunoSEQ multiplex PCR; the TCRdb copy retains only in-frame clones and omits some. This table holds 70,000 to 85,000 clones, 65% to 90% found once. The sequencing sample was made of PBMCs. The TCR originated in a man aged 55-75 years with head and neck cancer.

The CDR3 is CASSQGPSPEQFF. The CDR3 nucleotides read TGTGCCAGCAGCCAAGGACCCTCGCCTGAGCAGTTCTTC. The rearrangement joins TRBV4-2 to TRBJ2-1; unclear D gene. Trimming cost V 1 base and J 9 bases, with 10 bases left between them. This CDR3 region has 13 residues. Germline CDR1 reads LGHNA; CDR2 reads YNFKEQ.